This T cell receptor beta chain emerged from a study of cytomegalovirus exposure and HLA in healthy donors. The CDR3 is 16 residues long. Germline V CDR1 and CDR2: SGHAT, FQDESV (reference sequence). V was cut by 1 base and J by 2 bases, with 14 bases left in between. The primer mix had 60 Vbeta and 13 Jbeta primers. Some clones are missing from TCRdb's copy, which holds only in-frame ones; the method was immunoSEQ multiplex PCR. The table lists a few hundred thousand clones, about four fifths of them singletons, with roughly 0.3% in the top ten. Each donor was nominally healthy when sampled (though unrecorded immune exposures were likely).

This rearrangement joins TRBV11-1 to TRBJ2-5; TRBD1 might be the D (5 bases). Specimen: PBMCs. The source of this sequence is a girl aged 2 to 10 in good health and CMV-seronegative. The DNA for the CDR3 is TGTGCCAGCAGCTTAGGTCCAGCAGGGCTGCAAGAGACCCAGTACTTC. This gives the protein CASSLGPAGLQETQYF.